Presented here are 9 T cell receptor beta chains from one specimen sequenced in a study of cytotoxic CD8 clonotypes in ibrutinib-treated CLL. TCRdb's table, derived via immunoSEQ multiplex PCR, lists solely in-frame clones and lacks some. The sample has approximately 50,000 clones, 55% to 80% seen once. The material was PBMCs, obtained after 12 months of ibrutinib treatment. The receptors derive from a human donor with chronic lymphocytic leukemia.

This chain uses TRBV15 with TRBJ1-5; D not resolved. CDR1 LNHNV and CDR2 YYDKDF come from the germline V gene (reference sequence). V was trimmed by 0 bases and J by 2 bases, leaving 17 bases between them. The CDR3 is 18 amino acids. Here the CDR3 reads CATSRDVAGYSRNQPQHF. CDR3 nucleotide sequence: TGTGCCACCAGCAGAGATGTTGCAGGCTATTCCCGCAATCAGCCCCAGCATTTT.

This chain links TRBV14 with TRBJ2-1; TRBD1 or TRBD2 may be the D gene (5 bases each). The V gene's germline CDR1 is SGHDN and CDR2 FVKESK. The CDR3 loop spans 15 amino acids. The V end lost 9 bases, the J end lost 4 bases, and 19 bases lay between the germline ends. CDR3 region: CASNRVGAEYNEQFF. The CDR3 nucleotides are TGTGCCAGTAATCGGGTCGGGGCGGAATACAATGAGCAGTTCTTC.

The chain has TRBV5-1 and TRBJ2-5, with 9 bases aligning to TRBD1. This CDR3 has 15 residues. The V gene end was trimmed by 2 bases and the J gene end by 3 bases; junction bases not matched to a gene: 5. The V gene's germline CDR1 is SGHRS and CDR2 YFSETQ. CDR3 in DNA: TGCGCCAGCAGCTTTACACAGGGGGCCGAAGAGACCCAGTACTTC. Its protein product is CASSFTQGAEETQYF.

The CDR3 spells CASRLRDRGCSQETQYF. The CDR3 DNA reads TGTGCAAGTCGCTTGAGGGACAGGGGGTGTTCCCAAGAGACCCAGTACTTC. The chain employs TRBV12-2 and TRBJ2-5; no check of the table's D call, TRBD1, against the DNA was made. TRBV12-2 represents a pseudogene. The CDR3 length is 17 residues.

This rearrangement joins TRBV4-1 to TRBJ2-7, with 8 bases lining up with TRBD2. Looked up from germline, CDR1 is MGHRA and CDR2 is YSYEKL. Trimming removed 4 bases from V and 7 bases from J; junction bases left unmatched: 6. This CDR3 contains 13 residues. The CDR3 DNA is TGCGCCAGCAGCCCATCGGGAGGGTGGGAGCAGTACTTC. It encodes CASSPSGGWEQYF.

The V gene is TRBV25-1, the J gene TRBJ2-1; D may be TRBD1 or TRBD2 (5 bases each). V shed 8 bases and J shed 3 bases, with 11 bases lying between them. Per the germline V gene, CDR1 is MGHDK and CDR2 is SYGVNS. This CDR3 comprises 13 residues. The CDR3 DNA follows: TGTGCCAGCGGTGGGGGATTCTACAATGAGCAGTTCTTC. The encoded protein is CASGGGFYNEQFF.

The chain uses TRBV27 and TRBJ2-3; D gene uncertain. Germline lookup yields CDR1 MNHEY and CDR2 SMNVEV (reference sequence). The CDR3 runs to 13 residues. V was clipped by 6 bases and J by 2 bases, with 9 bases between them. Here the CDR3 reads CASRRLTTDTQYF. In DNA, the CDR3 is TGTGCCAGCAGGCGACTCACCACAGATACGCAGTATTTT.

The chain joins TRBV5-1 to TRBJ2-3; D is uncertain. Per the germline V gene, CDR1 is SGHRS and CDR2 is YFSETQ. This CDR3 is built from 15 residues. V lost 0 bases and J 0 bases, leaving 8 bases between the germline ends. This CDR3 is CASSLVVGSTDTQYF. The DNA of the CDR3 is TGCGCCAGCAGCTTGGTGGTAGGGAGCACAGATACGCAGTATTTT.

This clone was seen more than once but under ten times. J is TRBJ1-5 and V is TRBV6-5, with 10 nucleotides matching TRBD1. V trimming: 6 bases; J trimming: 0 bases; junction bases outside the gene matches: 2. The CDR3 sequence is 15 residues long. Germline V gene data show CDR1 as MNHEY and CDR2 as SVGAGI. CDR3 in amino acids: CASRDRGASNQPQHF. DNA for the CDR3: TGTGCCAGCAGGGACAGGGGGGCTAGCAATCAGCCCCAGCATTTT.